Shown below are 5 T cell receptor beta chains from a single sample sequenced in a study of OX40 agonist ivuxolimab in advanced cancers. Measured with immunoSEQ multiplex PCR; TCRdb has only the in-frame clones, and not every one. The sample has approximately 100,000 clones, around 88% seen once. The sequences come from CD4+ or CD8+ T cells sorted from blood, collected in a trial of the OX40 agonist ivuxolimab. Receptors were obtained from an adult with an advanced solid tumor such as melanoma, head and neck, liver or kidney cancer.

The V gene is TRBV18, the J gene TRBJ1-3; unclear D gene. CDR3 length: 15 amino acids. The V end was cut by 2 bases, the J end by 0 bases, with 8 bases between. Germline CDR1 KGHSH, CDR2 LQKENI. Written as DNA, the CDR3 is TGTGCCAGCTCACCAGGGGAGAGCTCTGGAAACACCATATATTTT. It is translated as CASSPGESSGNTIYF.

The V gene is TRBV2, the J gene TRBJ2-5, with 13 bases identical to TRBD2. J gave up 4 bases and V 6 bases, and 8 bases lay outside the gene matches. The germline V gene has CDR1 SNHLY and CDR2 FYNNEI. The CDR3 extends over 16 amino acids. CDR3 bases: TGTGCCAGCAGGGAGGGACTAGCGGGGCAGGGAGAGACCCAGTACTTC. This encodes CASREGLAGQGETQYF.

The sample holds one count of this clone. The chain links TRBV5-4 to TRBJ2-1; D perhaps matches TRBD1 (6 bases). V was trimmed by 5 bases and J by 2 bases, leaving 14 bases between them. Looked up from germline, CDR1 is SGHNT and CDR2 is YYREEE (reference sequence). The CDR3 is made up of 15 amino acids. This CDR3 is CASSPGQGTYNEQFF. The DNA for the CDR3 is TGTGCCAGCAGTCCGGGGCAGGGGACCTACAATGAGCAGTTCTTC.

This chain connects TRBV7-2 to TRBJ2-7, with 10 bases that match TRBD1. The CDR3 totals 16 residues. Germline values: CDR1 SGHTA, CDR2 FQGNSA. V dropped 6 bases and J dropped 2; count of bases not matched to a gene: 10. CDR3 bases: TGTGCCAGCAGTTTACCGGGACAGGGGACTCCCTACGAGCAGTACTTC. Translating it yields CASSLPGQGTPYEQYF.

The chain couples TRBV29-1 to TRBJ2-3, with D possibly being TRBD2 (6 bases). Deletions cut 6 bases from V and 1 base from J, with 17 bases between. The CDR3 spans 15 residues. CDR1 SQVTM and CDR2 ANQGSEA come from the germline V gene. CDR3 residues: CSVRWGVEGTDTQYF. The CDR3 DNA follows: TGCAGCGTCCGGTGGGGGGTGGAAGGCACAGATACGCAGTATTTT.